This TCR beta chain is drawn from a study of T cells in Graves' hyperthyroidism and ophthalmopathy. Background on the study: Sampling of peripheral blood happened at initial diagnosis, prior to any treatment. Notes on the study in general: Before onset, ophthalmopathy was predicted by the model a median roughly 6.8 months earlier.

Uncontrolled infection, other autoimmune disease, pregnancy or lactation led to exclusion. This clonotype appeared many times. Its antigen is currently unknown. The germline V and J ends were trimmed by 6 bases and 4 bases, with 13 bases remaining between them. The CDR3 consists of 14 residues. Germline V lookup: CDR1 MDHEN, CDR2 SYDVKM. Amplification targeted TCR beta CDR3 regions from RNA transcripts. Carried out on the TCR CDR3, a first-round RT-PCR used the HTBI primer set. In TCRdb, the multiplex PCR reads were re-called with MiXCR into one record per CDR3 protein. The sample has approximately 400,000 distinct CDR3 sequences, more than 12% seen once.

The sequenced sample consisted of blood. This clonotype was sampled from a woman aged 30 to 39 with Graves' ophthalmopathy. The J gene is TRBJ1-5, the V gene TRBV28; D gene ambiguous. CDR3 nucleotides: TGTGCCAGCAGCCTAATACACTCGAATCAGCCCCAGCATTTT. Residues: CASSLIHSNQPQHF.